A single T cell receptor (beta chain) is shown here with its context. V gave up 3 bases and J gave up 7 bases, with 25 bases separating them. Germline CDR1 reads MNHEY; CDR2 reads SMNVEV (reference sequence). This CDR3 has 18 amino acids. This sample was taken from a study of blood T cell repertoires in COVID-19. Clinical history reported by participants formed the basis on which cohorts were assigned. Someone with COVID-19 had been met by exposed participants within 2 weeks before study entry. Per the study methods: Cell counts per sample came from amplifying reference gene primers. The data were produced by immunoSEQ multiplex PCR, yet TCRdb's version contains in-frame clones alone and is incomplete. That table supplies the V and J calls and clone size; D and trimming were determined from the DNA. The sample lists over 200,000 clones, around nine tenths occurring once.

The source material was PBMCs or T cells enriched from blood (not recorded which). The V call is TRBV27, the J call TRBJ2-1, with a weak D call TRBD1 (6 bases). This receptor was taken from a woman aged 25 to 39 who had been exposed to COVID-19. CDR3 in amino acids: CASSLEGGRLRVTNEQFF. The CDR3, as DNA: TGTGCCAGCAGTTTGGAAGGGGGAAGGCTCAGAGTGACAAATGAGCAGTTCTTC.